A selection of T cell receptor beta chains follows, all from one sample in a study of CD8 T cells in ankylosing spondylitis. One entry per CDR3 protein, called by TCRdb with MiXCR from the 5' RACE reads. Found here are about 340,000 distinct CDR3 sequences, 20% of them singletons; the top ten hold about 12%. The sample comprised blood, either unsorted or a sorted T cell fraction (not recorded which). All receptors come from a male donor with ankylosing spondylitis or in good health (not recorded which). Both conserved end residues are part of each CDR3. The D gene is left open where the match is weak. Rows may omit the clone size; those that give it use once, few, many or a size class.

j_gene: TRBJ2-5; v_gene: TRBV2; d_gene: .; abundance: .; CDR3aa: CASRRTGETQYF; CDR3nt: TGTGCCAGCAGGAGAACTGGAGAGACCCAGTACTTC
j_gene: TRBJ2-7; v_gene: TRBV3-1; d_gene: .; abundance: .; CDR3aa: CASSQPRPFGEQYF; CDR3nt: TGTGCCAGCAGCCAACCACGACCCTTTGGCGAGCAGTACTTC
j_gene: TRBJ2-3; v_gene: TRBV10-3; d_gene: TRBD2; abundance: few; CDR3aa: CAISAGLAGGGDSQYF; CDR3nt: TGTGCCATCAGTGCGGGACTAGCGGGGGGCGGAGATAGTCAGTATTTT
j_gene: TRBJ2-3; v_gene: TRBV12-3/TRBV12-4; d_gene: TRBD2; abundance: few; CDR3aa: CASSHPRDYPAGEDTQYF; CDR3nt: TGTGCCAGCAGTCATCCCCGGGACTATCCCGCGGGGGAAGATACGCAGTATTTT
j_gene: TRBJ2-7; v_gene: TRBV12-3/TRBV12-4; d_gene: .; abundance: .; CDR3aa: CASSFGAHQYF; CDR3nt: TGTGCCAGCAGTTTCGGGGCCCACCAGTACTTC
j_gene: TRBJ2-7; v_gene: TRBV6-1; d_gene: .; abundance: many; CDR3aa: CASSPRTPYEQYF; CDR3nt: TGTGCCAGCAGTCCTCGGACCCCTTACGAGCAGTACTTC
j_gene: TRBJ2-1; v_gene: TRBV7-6; d_gene: .; abundance: .; CDR3aa: CASSFEGPQFQFF; CDR3nt: TGTGCCAGCAGCTTCGAGGGACCACAGTTCCAGTTCTTC
j_gene: TRBJ2-5; v_gene: TRBV11-1; d_gene: TRBD1; abundance: few; CDR3aa: CASSLGQFRDREQETQYF; CDR3nt: TGTGCCAGCAGCTTAGGACAGTTTCGGGACAGGGAACAAGAGACCCAGTACTTC
j_gene: TRBJ2-2; v_gene: TRBV11-2; d_gene: TRBD1; abundance: .; CDR3aa: CASSASGQGSATGELFF; CDR3nt: TGTGCCAGCAGCGCCTCGGGACAGGGGTCCGCCACCGGGGAGCTGTTTTTT
j_gene: TRBJ1-1; v_gene: TRBV10-1; d_gene: .; abundance: few; CDR3aa: CASSESEGSTEAFF; CDR3nt: TGCGCCAGCAGTGAGTCCGAGGGTAGCACTGAAGCTTTCTTT
j_gene: TRBJ2-1; v_gene: TRBV6-1; d_gene: .; abundance: few; CDR3aa: CASRPDINPRDEQFF; CDR3nt: TGTGCCAGCAGGCCCGACATAAATCCTAGGGATGAGCAGTTCTTC
j_gene: TRBJ2-7; v_gene: TRBV20-1; d_gene: TRBD2; abundance: few; CDR3aa: CSAAARWSGGYEQYF; CDR3nt: TGCAGTGCTGCCGCGCGGTGGAGCGGGGGCTACGAGCAGTACTTC
j_gene: TRBJ2-1; v_gene: TRBV3-1; d_gene: .; abundance: few; CDR3aa: CASSQEVGSNEQFF; CDR3nt: TGTGCCAGCAGCCAAGAGGTGGGAAGCAATGAGCAGTTCTTC
j_gene: TRBJ2-4; v_gene: TRBV6-6; d_gene: .; abundance: few; CDR3aa: CASEGLGNIQYF; CDR3nt: TGTGCCAGCGAGGGACTGGGAAACATTCAGTACTTC
j_gene: TRBJ1-2; v_gene: TRBV4-1; d_gene: .; abundance: .; CDR3aa: CASWGGGYGYTF; CDR3nt: TGCGCCAGCTGGGGCGGCGGATATGGCTACACCTTC
j_gene: TRBJ2-3; v_gene: TRBV7-8; d_gene: TRBD1; abundance: once; CDR3aa: CASSLDRGLGTDTQYF; CDR3nt: TGTGCCAGCAGCTTAGACAGGGGGCTCGGCACAGATACGCAGTATTTT
j_gene: TRBJ2-7; v_gene: TRBV12-3/TRBV12-4; d_gene: TRBD2; abundance: .; CDR3aa: CASGLAGEYEQYF; CDR3nt: TGTGCCAGCGGGCTAGCGGGGGAATACGAGCAGTACTTC
j_gene: TRBJ2-1; v_gene: TRBV7-8; d_gene: .; abundance: .; CDR3aa: CASSLFPGSYNEQFF; CDR3nt: TGTGCCAGCAGCCTATTCCCGGGCTCCTACAATGAGCAGTTCTTC
j_gene: TRBJ2-7; v_gene: TRBV28; d_gene: .; abundance: few; CDR3aa: CASSFFGQGTYEQYF; CDR3nt: TGTGCCAGCAGTTTTTTCGGTCAGGGGACCTACGAGCAGTACTTC
j_gene: TRBJ2-7; v_gene: TRBV7-9; d_gene: TRBD1; abundance: .; CDR3aa: CASSPRTGGGYEQYF; CDR3nt: TGTGCCAGCAGCCCTAGGACAGGAGGAGGCTACGAGCAGTACTTC
j_gene: TRBJ2-1; v_gene: TRBV5-5; d_gene: .; abundance: few; CDR3aa: CASSPGISYNEQFF; CDR3nt: TGTGCCAGCAGCCCGGGAATCTCCTACAATGAGCAGTTCTTC
j_gene: TRBJ1-1; v_gene: TRBV19; d_gene: .; abundance: .; CDR3aa: CASSRSYGENTEAFF; CDR3nt: TGTGCCAGTAGTAGATCGTATGGGGAGAACACTGAAGCTTTCTTT
j_gene: TRBJ2-2; v_gene: TRBV12-3/TRBV12-4; d_gene: .; abundance: few; CDR3aa: CASRHQTGPNTGELFF; CDR3nt: TGTGCCAGCAGACACCAAACGGGACCGAACACCGGGGAGCTGTTTTTT
j_gene: TRBJ2-5; v_gene: TRBV12-3/TRBV12-4; d_gene: .; abundance: few; CDR3aa: CASSLRGNWQETQYF; CDR3nt: TGTGCCAGCAGTTTAAGGGGAAATTGGCAAGAGACCCAGTACTTC
j_gene: TRBJ2-3; v_gene: TRBV5-1; d_gene: .; abundance: few; CDR3aa: CASSSAASDTQYF; CDR3nt: TGCGCCAGCAGCTCTGCGGCCTCAGATACGCAGTATTTT
j_gene: TRBJ2-1; v_gene: TRBV9; d_gene: .; abundance: many; CDR3aa: CASSPAGTTYNEQFF; CDR3nt: TGTGCCAGCAGCCCGGCCGGGACAACTTACAATGAGCAGTTCTTC
j_gene: TRBJ2-5; v_gene: TRBV3-1; d_gene: TRBD2; abundance: once; CDR3aa: CASSQDWGSGVVETQYF; CDR3nt: TGTGCCAGCAGCCAAGATTGGGGTAGCGGGGTTGTGGAGACCCAGTACTTC
j_gene: TRBJ1-2; v_gene: TRBV7-6; d_gene: .; abundance: .; CDR3aa: CASSGDGAYGYTF; CDR3nt: TGTGCCAGCAGCGGGGACGGGGCCTATGGCTACACCTTC
j_gene: TRBJ2-7; v_gene: TRBV6-5; d_gene: TRBD1; abundance: .; CDR3aa: CASSYRAGTGGHYEQYF; CDR3nt: TGTGCCAGCAGTTACAGAGCGGGGACAGGGGGCCACTACGAGCAGTACTTC
j_gene: TRBJ2-7; v_gene: TRBV4-1; d_gene: TRBD2; abundance: .; CDR3aa: CASSQTGGSSYEQYF; CDR3nt: TGCGCCAGCAGCCAAACCGGGGGGAGCTCCTACGAGCAGTACTTC
j_gene: TRBJ2-7; v_gene: TRBV30; d_gene: .; abundance: .; CDR3aa: CAWSVGQSYEQYF; CDR3nt: TGTGCCTGGAGTGTGGGTCAGTCCTACGAGCAGTACTTC
j_gene: TRBJ1-2; v_gene: TRBV29-1; d_gene: TRBD1; abundance: few; CDR3aa: CSVSVGPTGGLGYTF; CDR3nt: TGCAGCGTCAGTGTAGGGCCGACAGGGGGTCTTGGCTACACCTTC
j_gene: TRBJ2-7; v_gene: TRBV7-9; d_gene: .; abundance: few; CDR3aa: CASSRPTGWGLDEQYF; CDR3nt: TGTGCCAGCAGCCGCCCCACAGGGTGGGGACTCGACGAGCAGTACTTC
j_gene: TRBJ2-7; v_gene: TRBV30; d_gene: TRBD1; abundance: .; CDR3aa: CAWTEPGQPYEQYF; CDR3nt: TGTGCCTGGACCGAACCGGGACAGCCCTACGAGCAGTACTTC